The 32 T cell receptor beta chains reported below all come from one sample, sequenced in a study of T cells in women clearing cervical HPV infection. Only in-frame clones appear in the TCRdb table, and some are missing; sequencing was by immunoSEQ multiplex PCR. The sample's table shows about 35,000 clones. Sequencing was carried out using blood buffy coat. The receptors here all came from a woman between 18 and 75 years old with a cervical HPV16 infection that either progressed to CIN3+ or cleared (not recorded which).

Details on this clone: The read ends 3 residues before the CDR3 terminus; that terminus is restored from the germline J gene. V gene TRBV9 combines with J gene TRBJ2-4; perhaps TRBD2 as D (6 bases). V was shortened by 5 bases and J by 7 bases, with 13 bases between the two germline ends. The CDR3 runs 13 residues. In germline, CDR1 is SGDLS, CDR2 YYNGEE. The sequenced CDR3 bases are TGTGCCAGCAGTGAAGGAGGGGAGAACATT. Its protein product is CASSEGGENI. The complete CDR3 protein is CASSEGGENIQYF.

For this clone: The CDR3 is cut off 3 residues early in the read; its end comes from the germline J gene. Other nucleotide sequences from this sample produce the same CDR3. This chain connects TRBV30 to TRBJ1-3; 8 bases align to TRBD1. The germline V gene encodes CDR1 GTSNPN and CDR2 SVGIG (reference sequence). The CDR3 totals 15 residues. Losses at the gene ends were 6 bases for V and 0 bases for J; bases not matched to a gene: 7. The CDR3 sequence: CACPGGSISGNTIYF. The sequenced part of the CDR3 DNA is TGTGCCTGCCCAGGGGGCTCCATCTCTGGAAACACC.

As concerns this clone: Coverage ceases 3 residues before the CDR3 finishes, and the germline J gene fills in the end. This rearrangement joins TRBV10-3 to TRBJ1-1; no clear D. The CDR3 contains 12 residues. Germline assignment: CDR1 ENHRY and CDR2 SYGVKD. This CDR3 reads CAISVREGEAFF. The sequenced CDR3 bases are TGTGCCATCAGTGTTAGAGAAGGGGAA.

Of note for this clone: The DNA ends 3 residues before the CDR3 does, and the rest of the CDR3 is filled in from the germline J gene. The V and J genes are TRBV5-1 and TRBJ2-3; 10 bases match TRBD2. Per germline, CDR1 SGHRS and CDR2 YFSETQ. This CDR3 contains 18 residues. J lost 3 bases, V lost 3 bases, and 13 bases had no gene match. Here the CDR3 reads CASSSARASGSGTDTQYF. The part of the CDR3 DNA that was read is TGCGCCAGCAGCTCCGCTCGGGCTAGCGGGAGTGGGACAGATACG.

CDR3 residues: CASSRTGIGKETQYF. The sequenced CDR3 bases are TGTGCCAGCAGCCGTACGGGGATAGGGAAAGAGACC. This sequence joins TRBV7-7 and TRBJ2-5, with D tentatively TRBD2 (5 bases). The read terminates 3 residues before the CDR3 end, so the remaining end is supplied by the germline J gene. Trimming removed 5 bases at V and 3 bases at J, with 16 bases between. The CDR3 is made up of 15 amino acids. CDR1 SSHAT and CDR2 FNYEAQ come from the germline V gene (reference sequence).

A word on this clone: The CDR3 extends 3 residues past the end of the read, so its final part is completed from the germline J gene. The V call is TRBV30, the J call TRBJ1-2; D not certain. Looked up from germline, CDR1 is GTSNPN and CDR2 is SVGIG (reference sequence). This CDR3 has 10 residues. Partial CDR3 DNA: TGTGCCTGGAGGAAAGGGGGC. Encoded protein: CAWRKGG. The complete CDR3 reads CAWRKGGYTF.

Notes on this clone: Coverage ceases 3 residues before the CDR3 finishes, and the germline J gene fills in the end. This chain uses TRBV7-9 with TRBJ2-3, with 8 bases that match TRBD1. The CDR3 contains 14 residues. In germline, CDR1 is SEHNR, CDR2 FQNEAQ (reference sequence). J lost 4 bases, V lost 5 bases, and 5 bases had no gene match. CDR3 bases read: TGTGCCAGCAGCCCCGGACAGGGTGCAGATACG. It encodes CASSPGQGADT. From start to end, the CDR3 is CASSPGQGADTQYF.

For this clone: Read coverage stops 3 residues before the CDR3 terminus; the germline J gene supplies the remainder. The chain couples TRBV29-1 to TRBJ2-7; 8 nucleotides agree with TRBD1. This CDR3 region has 13 residues. V dropped 5 bases and J dropped 4; count of bases not matched to a gene: 7. Germline values: CDR1 SQVTM, CDR2 ANQGSEA. This CDR3 is CSVRPDRAYEQYF. The CDR3 DNA, read in part, is TGCAGCGTTAGGCCGGACAGGGCGTACGAG.

To note about this clone: The CDR3 end lies 3 residues beyond the end of the read and is filled in from the germline J gene. V usage is TRBV7-9 and J usage is TRBJ2-1; 7 bases align to TRBD1. CDR3 length: 14 residues. V dropped 4 bases and J dropped 8; count of bases not matched to a gene: 8. CDR1 SEHNR and CDR2 FQNEAQ come from the germline V gene (reference sequence). Partial CDR3 DNA: TGTGCCAGCAGCTGGGGCCGGACAGGCGATGAG. Its translation: CASSWGRTGDE. The entire CDR3 protein is CASSWGRTGDEQFF.

Points on this clone: The read stops 3 residues short of the end of the CDR3; the missing end is completed from the germline J gene. The chain is built from TRBV5-1 and TRBJ2-2; D is unresolved. V lost 1 base to trimming and J lost 7 bases, with 11 bases between them. Germline V gene lookup returns CDR1 SGHRS and CDR2 YFSETQ. The length of the CDR3 is 14 residues. The DNA read from the CDR3 is TGCGCCAGCAGCTTGTTACACATTGACGGGGAG. This codes for CASSLLHIDGE. The complete CDR3 sequence is CASSLLHIDGELFF.

About this clone: The read terminates 3 residues before the CDR3 end, so the remaining end is supplied by the germline J gene. The chain recombines TRBV18 with TRBJ1-2; D not certain. Germline V gene lookup returns CDR1 KGHSH and CDR2 LQKENI. The CDR3 loop spans 16 amino acids. The CDR3 reads CASSPRQNLAKNIYTF. CDR3 bases read: TGTGCCAGCTCACCACGCCAGAACCTAGCCAAAAACATC.

With regard to this clone: Read coverage stops 3 residues before the CDR3 terminus; the germline J gene supplies the remainder. The chain carries TRBV20-1 and TRBJ1-4; TRBD1 might be the D (5 bases). The CDR3 has 13 amino acids. CDR1 is DFQATT, CDR2 SNEGSKA, per germline (reference sequence). The sequenced part of the CDR3 DNA is TGCAGTGCCCCAGACAGATATAATTCACCA. Residues: CSAPDRYNSP. The whole CDR3 is CSAPDRYNSPLFF.

Concerning this clone: From the germline J gene comes the end of the CDR3, since the read stops 3 residues before it. The V gene is TRBV7-3, the J gene TRBJ2-3; D not certain. Germline V lookup: CDR1 SGHTA, CDR2 FQGTGA. Deletions cut 4 bases from V and 4 bases from J, with 9 bases between. This CDR3 has 13 amino acids. The sequenced CDR3 bases are TGTGCCAGCAGCTCCCCGAGCGCAGATACG. Translation: CASSSPSADT. The full CDR3 protein is CASSSPSADTQYF.

A remark on this clone: The CDR3 end falls 3 residues outside the read, so it is completed with the germline J gene. The V gene is TRBV7-9, the J gene TRBJ2-3; weak D call: TRBD1 (6 bases). CDR1 and CDR2 (germline): SEHNR, FQNEAQ (reference sequence). The V and J ends lost 4 bases and 2 bases respectively, with 10 bases between them. The CDR3 loop spans 14 amino acids. CDR3 sequence: CASSWRTDTDTQYF. The sequenced part of the CDR3 DNA is TGTGCCAGCAGCTGGCGGACAGACACAGATACG.

A note on this clone: The CDR3 is cut off 3 residues early in the read; its end comes from the germline J gene. The gene calls are TRBV2 and TRBJ2-5; TRBD1 matches 9 bases. V lost 7 bases and J lost 5; bases outside the gene matches: 8. The CDR3 has 14 residues. Germline V gene sequence: CDR1 SNHLY, CDR2 FYNNEI. The CDR3 here is CASKGTGFFETQYF. CDR3 DNA (partial): TGTGCCAGCAAGGGGACAGGGTTCTTCGAGACC.

A remark on this clone: Read coverage stops 3 residues before the CDR3 terminus; the germline J gene supplies the remainder. The chain couples TRBV5-8 to TRBJ1-2; D may be TRBD1 (6 bases). The germline gives CDR1 SGHTS, CDR2 YDEGEE. V lost 0 bases to trimming and J lost 6 bases, with 12 bases between them. The CDR3 has 14 amino acids. CDR3 DNA, as far as it was read: TGTGCCAGCAGCTTGGTCGGACAGCCTCATGGC. It translates to CASSLVGQPHG. The CDR3 as a whole reads CASSLVGQPHGYTF. Complete variable domain (other parts from reference TRBV5-8 and TRBJ1-2): EAGVTQSPTHLIKTRGQQATLRCSPISGHTSVYWYQQALGLGLQFLLWYDEGEERNRGNFPPRFSGRQFPNYSSELNVNALELEDSALYLCASSLVGQPHGYTFGSGTRLTVV.

CDR3 sequence: CSAAAGAMETQYF. The DNA read from the CDR3 is TGCAGCGCCGCCGCAGGGGCGATGGAGACG. The chain links TRBV29-1 to TRBJ2-3; a possible D gene is TRBD1 (6 bases). The CDR3 goes on 3 residues after the read ends, and that part is filled in from the germline J gene. The CDR3 is made up of 13 amino acids. Germline CDR1 is SQVTM and CDR2 is ANQGSEA.

On this clone itself: The read halts 3 residues ahead of the CDR3 end, with the missing end drawn from the germline J gene. The rearrangement links TRBV20-1 to TRBJ1-6, with D possibly matching TRBD1 (5 bases). Germline values: CDR1 DFQATT, CDR2 SNEGSKA (reference sequence). Deletions cut 0 bases from V and 4 bases from J, with 13 bases between. CDR3 length: 16 amino acids. The CDR3 DNA, read in part, is TGCAGTGCTAGAGATTCAGGGAAGGTTTATAATTCACCC. This translates into CSARDSGKVYNSP. The whole CDR3 protein reads CSARDSGKVYNSPLHF.

Notes on this clone: The CDR3 end is not reached by the read, which stops 3 residues before it; the germline J gene fills it in. The rearrangement links TRBV19 to TRBJ2-7, with D tentatively TRBD1 (5 bases). Per germline, CDR1 LNHDA and CDR2 SQIVND (reference sequence). The CDR3 totals 13 residues. V shed 4 bases and J shed 3 bases, with 10 bases lying between them. The CDR3 here is CASSRGQFYEQYF. The sequenced CDR3 bases are TGTGCCAGTAGTAGGGGCCAGTTCTACGAG.

On this clone itself: The read comes to an end 3 residues before the CDR3 does, leaving the germline J gene to fill in the end. This chain links TRBV5-1 with TRBJ1-5; possibly TRBD1 for D (6 bases). Germline CDR1 SGHRS, CDR2 YFSETQ. The ends were cut back, 7 bases at V and 2 bases at J, with 13 bases in the middle. CDR3 length: 14 residues. The CDR3 region is CASSYWTGNQPQHF. The sequenced CDR3 bases are TGCGCCAGCTCCTATTGGACAGGCAATCAGCCC.

With regard to this clone: The observed sequence ends 3 residues before the CDR3 terminus, with the missing tail filled in from the germline J gene. Distinct nucleotide sequences in the sample also encode this CDR3. This chain joins TRBV18 and TRBJ2-5, with 7 bases that match TRBD1. V gave up 3 bases and J gave up 1 base; unmatched junction bases: 5. CDR3 size: 15 residues. Germline lookup yields CDR1 KGHSH and CDR2 LQKENI. CDR3 DNA, as far as it was read: TGTGCCAGCTCACCGACCCGGGACAGCCAAGAGACC. Amino acids: CASSPTRDSQET. The CDR3 in its entirety is CASSPTRDSQETQYF.

Details on this clone: The read comes to an end 3 residues before the CDR3 does, leaving the germline J gene to fill in the end. This chain connects TRBV2 to TRBJ2-1, with 8 bases fitting TRBD2. CDR1 SNHLY and CDR2 FYNNEI come from the germline V gene. The V gene end was trimmed by 5 bases and the J gene end by 3 bases; junction bases not matched to a gene: 6. The CDR3 length is 15 residues. The part of the CDR3 DNA that was read is TGTGCCAGCAGTCCAGCGGGAGAGGGCTACAATGAG. Translated, it gives CASSPAGEGYNE. The entire CDR3 protein is CASSPAGEGYNEQFF. The whole variable domain, remainder taken from reference TRBV2 and TRBJ2-1, is EPEVTQTPSHQVTQMGQEVILRCVPISNHLYFYWYRQILGQKVEFLVSFYNNEISEKSEIFDDQFSVERPDGSNFTLKIRSTKLEDSAMYFCASSPAGEGYNEQFFGPGTRLTVL.

Regarding this clone: The read ends 3 residues shy of where the CDR3 ends; the end is completed using the germline J gene. This chain joins TRBV2 and TRBJ2-1; 12 nucleotides agree with TRBD1. V shed 3 bases and J 9 bases; nucleotides not matched to a gene: 6. Germline V CDR1 and CDR2: SNHLY, FYNNEI. CDR3 size: 15 residues. CDR3 loop: CASSEAGQGAFEQFF. The DNA read from the CDR3 is TGTGCCAGCAGTGAGGCGGGACAGGGGGCGTTTGAG. The full variable domain, rest sourced from reference TRBV2 and TRBJ2-1, is EPEVTQTPSHQVTQMGQEVILRCVPISNHLYFYWYRQILGQKVEFLVSFYNNEISEKSEIFDDQFSVERPDGSNFTLKIRSTKLEDSAMYFCASSEAGQGAFEQFFGPGTRLTVL.

About this clone itself: Read sequence stops 3 residues before the CDR3 end, and the germline J gene provides the missing end. The V and J genes are TRBV6-1 and TRBJ2-3; no firm D call. Germline CDR1 reads MNHNS; CDR2 reads SASEGT. With 3 bases removed from V and 6 bases from J, the gap between germline ends came to 16 bases. CDR3 length: 15 residues. The CDR3 sequence is CASSDFLVGVDTQYF. The DNA read from the CDR3 is TGTGCCAGCAGTGACTTTTTAGTGGGCGTCGATACG.

On this clone: The CDR3 end falls 3 residues outside the read, so it is completed with the germline J gene. The rearrangement links TRBV10-3 to TRBJ1-2; 9 bases agree with TRBD1. Germline V gene lookup returns CDR1 ENHRY and CDR2 SYGVKD. The CDR3 sequence is 15 residues long. Unmatched junction bases numbered 6, after V lost 2 bases and J lost 5 bases. The CDR3 region is CAISERQGTGYGYTF. The CDR3 bases that were read are TGTGCCATCAGTGAGCGTCAAGGGACAGGGTATGGC.

A note on this clone: The read falls 3 residues short of the CDR3 end, and the missing part is taken from the germline J gene. This chain uses TRBV5-5 with TRBJ2-3; 10 bases line up with TRBD2. J lost 2 bases, V lost 5 bases, and 5 bases had no gene match. The CDR3 runs 15 residues. The V gene's germline CDR1 is SGHKS and CDR2 YYEKEE (reference sequence). CDR3 loop: CASSRTSGLTDTQYF. The sequenced CDR3 bases are TGTGCCAGCAGTCGGACTAGCGGACTCACAGATACG.

As for this clone: The sequenced fragment ends 3 residues before the CDR3 boundary, so the rest is inferred from the germline J gene. V is TRBV20-1 and J is TRBJ1-1; a possible D gene is TRBD1 (5 bases). V lost 5 bases and J 1 base, leaving 8 bases between the germline ends. Germline V gene lookup returns CDR1 DFQATT and CDR2 SNEGSKA (reference sequence). The CDR3 contains 12 residues. This chain's CDR3 is CSAPRENTEAFF. CDR3 DNA, as far as it was read: TGCAGTGCTCCCAGGGAGAACACTGAA.

The CDR3: CSARVSAFGTGGQPQYF. The DNA read from the CDR3 is TGCAGTGCTAGAGTTAGTGCTTTTGGGACAGGGGGACAGCCT. The V gene is TRBV20-1, the J gene TRBJ2-4; 11 bases fit TRBD1. The CDR3 is cut off 3 residues early in the read; its end comes from the germline J gene. The CDR3 covers 17 residues. CDR1 and CDR2 from the germline V gene are DFQATT and SNEGSKA (reference sequence).

About this clone itself: The read gets to within 3 residues of the CDR3 end, and the germline J gene fills in the rest. This chain connects TRBV19 to TRBJ2-1; the match to TRBD2 covers 9 bases. The CDR3 consists of 15 residues. Per the germline V gene, CDR1 is LNHDA and CDR2 is SQIVND (reference sequence). V lost 5 bases and J lost 2; bases outside the gene matches: 4. CDR3 bases read: TGTGCCAGTAGTTGGACTAGCGAGACCTACAATGAG. Translation: CASSWTSETYNE. The whole CDR3 sequence reads CASSWTSETYNEQFF.

In regard to this clone: The read ends 3 residues shy of where the CDR3 ends; the end is completed using the germline J gene. This chain links TRBV19 with TRBJ1-2, with D unclear. With 9 bases removed from V and 0 bases from J, the gap between germline ends came to 17 bases. This CDR3 spans 15 amino acids. The germline CDR1 and CDR2 sequences are LNHDA and SQIVND (reference sequence). The sequenced CDR3 bases are TGTGCCAGCAGCCCTGGACTATTCGCTAACTATGGC. Translating it yields CASSPGLFANYG. The full-length CDR3 reads as CASSPGLFANYGYTF.

About this clone itself: The sequence runs out 3 residues before the end of the CDR3; the remainder is reconstructed from the germline J gene. V gene TRBV6-1 combines with J gene TRBJ2-1; 8 bases are shared with TRBD2. The CDR3 contains 15 residues. V was pared by 4 bases and J by 3 bases, with 5 bases of the junction left unmatched. Germline V gene lookup returns CDR1 MNHNS and CDR2 SASEGT. CDR3 DNA (partial): TGTGCCAGCAGTGTCGGACTAGCCGTCTACAATGAG. This codes for CASSVGLAVYNE. The whole CDR3 region reads CASSVGLAVYNEQFF.

A word on this clone: The CDR3 end is not reached by the read, which stops 3 residues before it; the germline J gene fills it in. The V and J genes are TRBV20-1 and TRBJ1-1, with 7 bases identical to TRBD1. The CDR3 is made up of 16 amino acids. Trimming at V came to 5 bases and at J to 1 base, leaving 13 bases not matched to a gene. Germline values: CDR1 DFQATT, CDR2 SNEGSKA (reference sequence). The CDR3 here is CSAPPGQHTQNTEAFF. The CDR3 DNA, read in part, is TGCAGTGCTCCCCCGGGACAGCATACTCAGAACACTGAA.